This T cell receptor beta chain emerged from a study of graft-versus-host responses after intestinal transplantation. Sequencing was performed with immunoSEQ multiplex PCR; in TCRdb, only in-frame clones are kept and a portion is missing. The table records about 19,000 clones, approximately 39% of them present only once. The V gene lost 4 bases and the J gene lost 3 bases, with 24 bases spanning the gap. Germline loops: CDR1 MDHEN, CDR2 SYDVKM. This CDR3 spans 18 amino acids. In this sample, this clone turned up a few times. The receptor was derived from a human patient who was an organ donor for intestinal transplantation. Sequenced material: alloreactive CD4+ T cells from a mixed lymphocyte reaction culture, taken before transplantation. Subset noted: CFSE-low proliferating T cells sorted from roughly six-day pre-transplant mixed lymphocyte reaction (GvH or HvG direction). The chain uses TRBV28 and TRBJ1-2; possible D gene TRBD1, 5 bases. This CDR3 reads CASSSVTGVGVPDYGYTF. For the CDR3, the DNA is TGTGCCAGCAGTTCCGTAACGGGGGTCGGGGTTCCGGACTATGGCTACACCTTC.